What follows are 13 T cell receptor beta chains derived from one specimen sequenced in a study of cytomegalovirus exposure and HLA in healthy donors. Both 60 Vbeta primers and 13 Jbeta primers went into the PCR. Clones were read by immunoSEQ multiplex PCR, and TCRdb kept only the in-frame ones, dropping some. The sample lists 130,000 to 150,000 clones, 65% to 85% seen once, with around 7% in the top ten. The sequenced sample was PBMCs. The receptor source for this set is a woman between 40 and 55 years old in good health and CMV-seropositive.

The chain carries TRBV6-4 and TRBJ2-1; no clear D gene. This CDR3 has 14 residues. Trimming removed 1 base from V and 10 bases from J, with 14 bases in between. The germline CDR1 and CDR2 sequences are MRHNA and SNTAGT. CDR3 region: CASSDYPSPREQFF. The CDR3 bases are TGTGCCAGCAGTGACTACCCGTCCCCCCGGGAGCAGTTCTTC.

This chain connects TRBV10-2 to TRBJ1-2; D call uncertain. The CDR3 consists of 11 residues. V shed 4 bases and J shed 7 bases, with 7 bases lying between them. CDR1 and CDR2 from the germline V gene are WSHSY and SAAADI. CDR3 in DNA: TGCGCCAGCAGTGGGGCGGGTGGCTACACCTTC. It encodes CASSGAGGYTF.

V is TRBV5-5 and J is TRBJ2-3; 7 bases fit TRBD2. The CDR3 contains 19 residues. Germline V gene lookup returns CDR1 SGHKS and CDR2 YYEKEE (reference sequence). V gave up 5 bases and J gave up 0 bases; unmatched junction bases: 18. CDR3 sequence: CASRRRLAQDVASTDTQYF. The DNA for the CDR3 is TGTGCCAGCAGACGTCGACTAGCCCAGGATGTTGCTAGCACAGATACGCAGTATTTT.

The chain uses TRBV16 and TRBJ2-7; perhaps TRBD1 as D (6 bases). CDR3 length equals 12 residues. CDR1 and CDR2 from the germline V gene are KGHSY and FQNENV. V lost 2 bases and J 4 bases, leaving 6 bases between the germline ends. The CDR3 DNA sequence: TGTGCCAGCAGCCAAGACAGGTACGAGCAGTACTTC. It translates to CASSQDRYEQYF.

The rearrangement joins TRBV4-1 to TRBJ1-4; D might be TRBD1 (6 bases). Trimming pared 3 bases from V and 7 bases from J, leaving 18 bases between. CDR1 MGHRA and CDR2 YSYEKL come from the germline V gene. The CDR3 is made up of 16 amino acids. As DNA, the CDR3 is TGCGCCAGCAGCCAGACTGGTACAGGGTCGAGTGAAAAACTGTTTTTT. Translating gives CASSQTGTGSSEKLFF.

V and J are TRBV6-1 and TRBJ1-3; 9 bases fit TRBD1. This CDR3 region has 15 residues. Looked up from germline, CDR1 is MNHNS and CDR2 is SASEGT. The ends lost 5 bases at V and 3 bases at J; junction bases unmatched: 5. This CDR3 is CASSRDRVGGNTIYF. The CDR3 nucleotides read TGTGCCAGCAGTCGGGACAGGGTTGGTGGAAACACCATATATTTT.

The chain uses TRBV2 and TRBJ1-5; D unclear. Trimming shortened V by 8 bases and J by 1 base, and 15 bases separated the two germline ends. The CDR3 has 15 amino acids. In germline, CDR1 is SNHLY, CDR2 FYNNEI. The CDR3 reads CASRRGDQSNQPQHF. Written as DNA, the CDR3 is TGTGCCAGCCGCCGGGGAGACCAAAGCAATCAGCCCCAGCATTTT.

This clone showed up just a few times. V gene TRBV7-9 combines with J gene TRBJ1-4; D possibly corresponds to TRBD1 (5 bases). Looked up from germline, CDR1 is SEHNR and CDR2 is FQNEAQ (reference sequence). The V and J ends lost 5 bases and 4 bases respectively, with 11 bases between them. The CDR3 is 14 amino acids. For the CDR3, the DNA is TGTGCCAGCAGCCAGACAGAGATTAATGAAAAACTGTTTTTT. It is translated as CASSQTEINEKLFF.

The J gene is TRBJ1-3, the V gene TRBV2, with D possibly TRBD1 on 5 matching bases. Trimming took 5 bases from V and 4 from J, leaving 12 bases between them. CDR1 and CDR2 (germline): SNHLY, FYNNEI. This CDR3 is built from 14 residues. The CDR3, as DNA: TGTGCCAGCAGTCTAGGGGCACAAGGAAACACCATATATTTT. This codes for CASSLGAQGNTIYF.

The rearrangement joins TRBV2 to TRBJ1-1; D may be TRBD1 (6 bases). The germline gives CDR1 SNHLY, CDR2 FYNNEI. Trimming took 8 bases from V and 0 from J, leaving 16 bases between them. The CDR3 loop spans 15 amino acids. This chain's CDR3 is CASRNLGQLNTEAFF. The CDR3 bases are TGTGCCAGCCGTAATTTGGGACAATTGAACACTGAAGCTTTCTTT.

DNA of the CDR3: TGTGCCTGGAGATACAGCTATGGCTACACCTTC. Protein: CAWRYSYGYTF. This sequence joins TRBV30 and TRBJ1-2; no firm D call. Germline lookup yields CDR1 GTSNPN and CDR2 SVGIG (reference sequence). Trimming shortened V by 3 bases and J by 4 bases, and 6 bases separated the two germline ends. The CDR3 loop spans 11 amino acids.

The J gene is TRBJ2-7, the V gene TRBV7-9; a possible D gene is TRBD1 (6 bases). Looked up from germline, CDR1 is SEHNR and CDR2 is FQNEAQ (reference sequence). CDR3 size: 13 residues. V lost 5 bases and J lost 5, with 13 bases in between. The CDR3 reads CASSPGQANEQYF. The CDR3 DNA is TGTGCCAGCAGCCCGGGACAAGCCAACGAGCAGTACTTC. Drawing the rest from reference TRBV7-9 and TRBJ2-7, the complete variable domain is DTGVSQNPRHKITKRGQNVTFRCDPISEHNRLYWYRQTLGQGPEFLTYFQNEAQLEKSRLLSDRFSAERPKGSFSTLEIQRTEQGDSAMYLCASSPGQANEQYFGPGTRLTVT.

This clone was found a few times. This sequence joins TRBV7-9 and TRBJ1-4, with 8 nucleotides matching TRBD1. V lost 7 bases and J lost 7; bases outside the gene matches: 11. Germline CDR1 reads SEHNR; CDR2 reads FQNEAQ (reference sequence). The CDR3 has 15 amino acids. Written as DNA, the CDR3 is TGTGCCAGCACTGAAGTTGGACAGGGTACTGAAAAACTGTTTTTT. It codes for CASTEVGQGTEKLFF. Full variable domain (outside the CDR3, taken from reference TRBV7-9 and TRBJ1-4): DTGVSQNPRHKITKRGQNVTFRCDPISEHNRLYWYRQTLGQGPEFLTYFQNEAQLEKSRLLSDRFSAERPKGSFSTLEIQRTEQGDSAMYLCASTEVGQGTEKLFFGSGTQLSVL.